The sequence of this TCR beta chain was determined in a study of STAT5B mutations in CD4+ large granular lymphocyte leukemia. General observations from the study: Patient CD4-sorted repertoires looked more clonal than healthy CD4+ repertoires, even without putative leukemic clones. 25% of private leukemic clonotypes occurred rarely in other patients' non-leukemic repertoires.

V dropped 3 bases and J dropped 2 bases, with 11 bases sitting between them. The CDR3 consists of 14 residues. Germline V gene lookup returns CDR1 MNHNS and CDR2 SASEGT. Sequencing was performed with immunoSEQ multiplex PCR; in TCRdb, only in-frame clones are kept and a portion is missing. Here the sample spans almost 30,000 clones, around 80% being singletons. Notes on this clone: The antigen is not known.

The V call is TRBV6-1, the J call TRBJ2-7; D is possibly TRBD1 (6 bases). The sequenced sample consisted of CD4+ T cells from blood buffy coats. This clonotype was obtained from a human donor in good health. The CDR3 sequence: CASSDRGPPYEQYV. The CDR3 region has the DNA TGTGCCAGCAGTGACAGGGGCCCCCCCTACGAGCAGTACGTC.